Below, one TCR beta chain is given with its context. The antigen remains unidentified. This entry belongs to a study of identical twins. All donors comprised healthy Caucasians. Findings and caveats of the study: Analyses of zero insertions could be partly confounded by invariant MAIT and iNKT cells.

A universal primer site came from template switching; cDNA carried unique molecular identifiers. TCRdb passed the 5' RACE reads through MiXCR, listing each CDR3 protein once. This table has 120,000 to 150,000 distinct CDR3 sequences, around 3.4% appearing once. Germline V gene sequence: CDR1 SGHRS, CDR2 YFSETQ. There are 17 residues in the CDR3. V was trimmed by 4 bases and J by 4 bases, leaving 22 bases between them. This TCR was sampled from a man between 18 and 35 years old in good health. Sequenced sample: memory T cells sorted from blood. The chain joins TRBV5-1 to TRBJ2-3; possibly TRBD2 for D (7 bases). CDR3 sequence reads: CASSRAGGRGSADTQYF. The CDR3 DNA is TGCGCCAGCAGCCGCGCCGGGGGGCGCGGAAGCGCAGATACGCAGTATTTT.